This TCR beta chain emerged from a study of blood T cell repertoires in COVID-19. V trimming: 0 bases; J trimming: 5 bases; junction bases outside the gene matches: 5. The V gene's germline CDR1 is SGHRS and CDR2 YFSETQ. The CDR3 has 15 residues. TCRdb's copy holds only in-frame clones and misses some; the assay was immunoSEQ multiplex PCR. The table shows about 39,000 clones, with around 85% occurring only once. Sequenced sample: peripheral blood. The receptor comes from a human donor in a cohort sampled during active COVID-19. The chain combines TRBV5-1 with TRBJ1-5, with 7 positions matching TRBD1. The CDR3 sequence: CASSLAGTEYQPQHF. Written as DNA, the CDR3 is TGCGCCAGCAGCTTGGCCGGGACAGAATATCAGCCCCAGCATTTT.